The present T cell receptor (beta chain) was sequenced within a study of beta chain features in type 1 diabetes. Overall study findings and caveats: Patients with Type 1 diabetes showed moderately but significantly shorter TCRB CDR3s in all four CD4+ subsets.

TCRB transcripts that were expressed got sequenced, as all of the isolated RNA had been reverse transcribed. Clones were read by immunoSEQ multiplex PCR, and TCRdb kept only the in-frame ones, dropping some. The table records 200,000 to 250,000 clones, roughly 16% of them present only once. On average, the one heparinised blood draw given by each donor was approximately 120 mL. Trimming left V 0 bases short and J 10 bases short, with 6 bases between. This CDR3 spans 12 amino acids. Germline CDR1 is SGHTA and CDR2 is FQGNSA. This clone was detected only a few times. Its matching antigen is unknown. The J gene is TRBJ1-4, the V gene TRBV7-2; D not resolved. The specimen sequenced was naive CD4+ T cells from blood. The origin of this receptor is a man younger than 40 with type 1 diabetes. The CDR3 reads CASSLASGKLFF. The CDR3, as DNA: TGTGCCAGCAGCTTAGCGTCGGGAAAACTGTTTTTT. Looking up the rest from reference TRBV7-2 and TRBJ1-4 gives the full variable domain: GAGVSQSPSNKVTEKGKDVELRCDPISGHTALYWYRQSLGQGLEFLIYFQGNSAPDKSGLPSDRFSAERTGGSVSTLTIQRTQQEDSAVYLCASSLASGKLFFGSGTQLSVL.